These T cell receptor beta chains were read from a single sample in a study of cytomegalovirus exposure and HLA in healthy donors. The method was immunoSEQ multiplex PCR; TCRdb's version includes in-frame clones alone and lacks a portion of them. The top ten hold 3% to 3.5% of the sample, which has approximately 160,000 clones, more than 80% seen once. The sequencing sample was made of PBMCs. The receptors stem from a woman between 18 and 29 years old in good health and CMV-seropositive. Both conserved end residues are part of each CDR3. The D gene is left open where the match is weak. The size of a clone is reported for some rows only, either as once, few or many, or as a class for expanded clones.

>12|TRBV29-1|TRBJ1-2|TRBD1|-
CSVGTGTYGYTF
TGCAGCGTTGGGACAGGGACCTATGGCTACACCTTC
>18|TRBV7-8|TRBJ2-2|-|-
CASSPRGKGEPNTGELFF
TGTGCCAGCAGCCCCCGAGGGAAGGGGGAGCCGAACACCGGGGAGCTGTTTTTT
>14|TRBV6-6|TRBJ2-1|-|-
CASRPTDTYNEQFF
TGTGCCAGCAGACCCACAGACACCTACAATGAGCAGTTCTTC
>15|TRBV7-2|TRBJ2-7|TRBD1|-
CASSLVSQGAGEQYF
TGTGCCAGCAGCTTAGTAAGTCAGGGGGCGGGCGAGCAGTACTTC
>13|TRBV5-4|TRBJ1-4|-|few
CASSWASGEKLFF
TGTGCCAGCAGCTGGGCTAGCGGTGAAAAACTGTTTTTT
>13|TRBV6-5|TRBJ2-7|TRBD1|-
CASSLGQGAEQYF
TGTGCCAGCAGCCTGGGACAGGGGGCCGAGCAGTACTTC
>14|TRBV13|TRBJ1-2|TRBD1|-
CASSSGQDPGGYTF
TGTGCCAGCAGCTCGGGACAGGACCCTGGTGGCTACACCTTC
>17|TRBV4-3|TRBJ2-1|TRBD2|-
CASSQDKSGRAYNEQFF
TGCGCCAGCAGCCAAGATAAGAGCGGGAGGGCCTACAATGAGCAGTTCTTC
>16|TRBV11-2|TRBJ2-7|TRBD2|once
CASSLKGTSLNYEQYF
TGTGCCAGCAGCTTGAAAGGGACTAGCCTAAACTACGAGCAGTACTTC
>15|TRBV7-9|TRBJ1-2|-|-
CASSFRTDANYGYTF
TGTGCCAGCAGCTTTCGGACAGATGCTAACTATGGCTACACCTTC
>16|TRBV4-1|TRBJ1-2|-|-
CASSLVPGGRDYGYTF
TGCGCCAGCAGCCTTGTCCCAGGTGGCAGGGACTATGGCTACACCTTC
>12|TRBV10-3|TRBJ2-5|-|once
CATQGIEETQYF
TGTGCCACACAGGGTATTGAAGAGACCCAGTACTTC
>16|TRBV4-3|TRBJ2-1|TRBD2|-
CASSQEGLAGGNEQFF
TGCGCCAGCAGCCAAGAGGGACTAGCGGGAGGCAATGAGCAGTTCTTC
>12|TRBV11-2|TRBJ2-2|-|-
CASSLGVGELFF
TGTGCCAGCAGCTTAGGAGTCGGGGAGCTGTTTTTT
>16|TRBV19|TRBJ2-3|-|-
CASSILPSASTDTQYF
TGTGCCAGTAGTATTTTACCTAGCGCAAGCACAGATACGCAGTATTTT
>17|TRBV4-1|TRBJ2-5|TRBD1|-
CASSRPRDRGYQETQYF
TGCGCCAGCAGCCGACCCCGGGACAGGGGGTACCAAGAGACCCAGTACTTC
>16|TRBV29-1|TRBJ1-1|TRBD1|-
CSERDRGLLPNTEAFF
TGCAGCGAGAGGGACAGGGGGCTCCTCCCGAACACTGAAGCTTTCTTT
>15|TRBV7-3|TRBJ2-3|TRBD2|once
CASSLLAGGADTQYF
TGTGCCAGCAGCTTACTAGCGGGAGGGGCAGATACGCAGTATTTT
>14|TRBV29-1|TRBJ2-7|TRBD1|-
CSVEGQGGNYEQYF
TGCAGCGTTGAAGGACAGGGTGGAAACTACGAGCAGTACTTC
>14|TRBV29-1|TRBJ1-1|-|-
CSLGRGQTNTEAFF
TGCAGCCTTGGGCGGGGGCAGACGAACACTGAAGCTTTCTTT
>13|TRBV4-3|TRBJ2-1|-|-
CASSPGTYNEQFF
TGCGCCAGCAGCCCGGGAACTTACAATGAGCAGTTCTTC
>20|TRBV5-1|TRBJ2-3|TRBD2|-
CASSFTGTSGSMSGTDTQYF
TGCGCCAGCAGCTTCACCGGGACTAGCGGGAGTATGTCGGGCACAGATACGCAGTATTTT
>16|TRBV11-2|TRBJ2-5|TRBD2|-
CASSLVLAGGVETQYF
TGTGCCAGCAGCTTAGTTCTAGCGGGGGGGGTGGAGACCCAGTACTTC
>17|TRBV5-1|TRBJ2-2|TRBD1|-
CASSPRVDREGTGELFF
TGCGCCAGCAGCCCGAGAGTGGACAGGGAAGGCACCGGGGAGCTGTTTTTT
>14|TRBV14|TRBJ2-7|TRBD1|-
CASKLRQGPHEQYF
TGTGCCAGCAAACTGCGACAGGGGCCACACGAGCAGTACTTC
>12|TRBV7-2|TRBJ2-3|-|-
CASSLVGDTQYF
TGTGCCAGCAGTCTAGTAGGAGATACGCAGTATTTT
>16|TRBV9|TRBJ1-2|TRBD1|-
CASSPPFGTGPYGYTF
TGTGCCAGCAGCCCCCCCTTCGGGACAGGACCTTATGGCTACACCTTC
>15|TRBV6-5|TRBJ1-2|-|-
CASSYSFGELYGYTF
TGTGCCAGCAGTTACTCGTTTGGAGAGCTCTATGGCTACACCTTC
>15|TRBV6-1|TRBJ1-3|-|-
CASSVGSRGGNTIYF
TGTGCCAGCAGTGTGGGCTCAAGGGGGGGAAACACCATATATTTT
>12|TRBV10-3|TRBJ2-7|-|-
CAISGENYEQYF
TGTGCCATCAGTGGGGAGAACTACGAGCAGTACTTC
>13|TRBV6-1|TRBJ2-5|TRBD1|-
CASSRDSQETQYF
TGTGCCAGCAGTAGGGACAGCCAAGAGACCCAGTACTTC
>13|TRBV29-1|TRBJ1-1|-|-
CSVENLAGQEAFF
TGCAGCGTTGAAAATTTGGCAGGGCAAGAAGCTTTCTTT
>15|TRBV6-1|TRBJ2-1|-|-
CASSETRAAYNEQFF
TGTGCCAGCAGTGAAACCAGGGCGGCGTACAATGAGCAGTTCTTC
>15|TRBV10-3|TRBJ1-4|-|-
CAISEFKQGHEKLFF
TGTGCCATCAGTGAGTTTAAACAGGGTCATGAAAAACTGTTTTTT
>11|TRBV29-1|TRBJ1-2|-|-
CSVASTGRYTF
TGCAGCGTTGCTTCGACAGGCCGCTACACCTTC
>15|TRBV2|TRBJ2-7|TRBD2|-
CASSDPSGVSYEQYF
TGTGCCAGCAGTGATCCTAGCGGGGTTTCCTACGAGCAGTACTTC
>16|TRBV6-5|TRBJ2-7|-|once
CASSYTNRPAPGEQYF
TGTGCCAGCAGTTATACAAATCGGCCAGCGCCTGGGGAGCAGTACTTC
>16|TRBV5-4|TRBJ1-1|TRBD1|-
CASSAGTGFMNTEAFF
TGTGCCAGCAGCGCCGGGACAGGCTTTATGAACACTGAAGCTTTCTTT
>16|TRBV9|TRBJ2-7|TRBD2|once
CASSPYREGIRYEQYF
TGTGCCAGCAGCCCATACCGGGAGGGCATTAGGTACGAGCAGTACTTC
>14|TRBV25-1|TRBJ1-2|TRBD1|few
CASSEIGTGYGYTF
TGTGCCAGCAGTGAAATAGGGACAGGGTATGGCTACACCTTC
>14|TRBV30|TRBJ2-1|TRBD2|-
CAWRLATSYNEQFF
TGTGCCTGGAGACTAGCGACCTCCTACAATGAGCAGTTCTTC
>15|TRBV7-6|TRBJ1-5|TRBD1|-
CASSATGGADQPQHF
TGTGCCAGCAGTGCCACAGGGGGCGCGGATCAGCCCCAGCATTTT
>15|TRBV9|TRBJ2-1|TRBD2|-
CASSVDGRGYNEQFF
TGTGCCAGCAGCGTAGACGGGAGGGGCTACAATGAGCAGTTCTTC
>19|TRBV7-8|TRBJ2-7|TRBD2|-
CASSLAGLAGGVFSYEQYF
TGTGCCAGCAGCTTAGCGGGACTAGCGGGAGGGGTATTCTCCTACGAGCAGTACTTC
>10|TRBV29-1|TRBJ2-7|TRBD2|-
CSAGGYEQYF
TGCAGCGCCGGGGGGTACGAGCAGTACTTC
>16|TRBV19|TRBJ2-2|TRBD2|-
CASSPFSGGVTGELFF
TGTGCCAGTAGTCCTTTTTCGGGAGGCGTCACCGGGGAGCTGTTTTTT
>15|TRBV9|TRBJ2-5|TRBD2|-
CASSPGLADQETQYF
TGTGCCAGCTCCCCGGGACTAGCGGACCAAGAGACCCAGTACTTC
>15|TRBV19|TRBJ2-7|TRBD2|-
CASSILAGDSYEQYF
TGTGCCAGTAGTATACTAGCGGGAGACTCCTACGAGCAGTACTTC
>18|TRBV5-6|TRBJ1-3|TRBD1|-
CASSFLGQGAPSGNTIYF
TGTGCCAGCAGCTTTTTGGGACAGGGGGCCCCATCTGGAAACACCATATATTTT
>16|TRBV27|TRBJ2-5|TRBD2|-
CASSPRGSGDGKTQYF
TGTGCCAGCAGTCCCCGGGGTAGCGGGGACGGAAAGACCCAGTACTTC
>16|TRBV19|TRBJ1-5|-|once
CASSPEVGISNQPQHF
TGTGCCAGTAGTCCCGAGGTCGGGATTAGCAATCAGCCCCAGCATTTT
>17|TRBV7-8|TRBJ1-5|TRBD1|-
CASSFSGQANSNQPQHF
TGTGCCAGCAGCTTCAGCGGACAGGCGAATAGCAATCAGCCCCAGCATTTT
>16|TRBV9|TRBJ2-6|-|-
CASSTPLLTGANVLTF
TGTGCCAGCAGCACACCCCTCCTCACCGGGGCCAACGTCCTGACTTTC